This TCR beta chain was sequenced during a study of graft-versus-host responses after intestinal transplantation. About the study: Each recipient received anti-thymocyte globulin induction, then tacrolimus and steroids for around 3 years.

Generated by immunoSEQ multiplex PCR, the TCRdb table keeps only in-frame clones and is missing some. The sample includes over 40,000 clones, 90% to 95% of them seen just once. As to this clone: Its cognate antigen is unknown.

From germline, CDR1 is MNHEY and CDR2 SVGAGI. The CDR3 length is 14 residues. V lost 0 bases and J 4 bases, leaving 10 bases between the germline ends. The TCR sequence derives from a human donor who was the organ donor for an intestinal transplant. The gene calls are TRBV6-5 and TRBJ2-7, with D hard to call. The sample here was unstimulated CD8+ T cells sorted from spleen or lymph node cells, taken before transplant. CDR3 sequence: CASSYSTGNYEQYF. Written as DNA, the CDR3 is TGTGCCAGCAGTTACTCGACCGGTAATTACGAGCAGTACTTC.